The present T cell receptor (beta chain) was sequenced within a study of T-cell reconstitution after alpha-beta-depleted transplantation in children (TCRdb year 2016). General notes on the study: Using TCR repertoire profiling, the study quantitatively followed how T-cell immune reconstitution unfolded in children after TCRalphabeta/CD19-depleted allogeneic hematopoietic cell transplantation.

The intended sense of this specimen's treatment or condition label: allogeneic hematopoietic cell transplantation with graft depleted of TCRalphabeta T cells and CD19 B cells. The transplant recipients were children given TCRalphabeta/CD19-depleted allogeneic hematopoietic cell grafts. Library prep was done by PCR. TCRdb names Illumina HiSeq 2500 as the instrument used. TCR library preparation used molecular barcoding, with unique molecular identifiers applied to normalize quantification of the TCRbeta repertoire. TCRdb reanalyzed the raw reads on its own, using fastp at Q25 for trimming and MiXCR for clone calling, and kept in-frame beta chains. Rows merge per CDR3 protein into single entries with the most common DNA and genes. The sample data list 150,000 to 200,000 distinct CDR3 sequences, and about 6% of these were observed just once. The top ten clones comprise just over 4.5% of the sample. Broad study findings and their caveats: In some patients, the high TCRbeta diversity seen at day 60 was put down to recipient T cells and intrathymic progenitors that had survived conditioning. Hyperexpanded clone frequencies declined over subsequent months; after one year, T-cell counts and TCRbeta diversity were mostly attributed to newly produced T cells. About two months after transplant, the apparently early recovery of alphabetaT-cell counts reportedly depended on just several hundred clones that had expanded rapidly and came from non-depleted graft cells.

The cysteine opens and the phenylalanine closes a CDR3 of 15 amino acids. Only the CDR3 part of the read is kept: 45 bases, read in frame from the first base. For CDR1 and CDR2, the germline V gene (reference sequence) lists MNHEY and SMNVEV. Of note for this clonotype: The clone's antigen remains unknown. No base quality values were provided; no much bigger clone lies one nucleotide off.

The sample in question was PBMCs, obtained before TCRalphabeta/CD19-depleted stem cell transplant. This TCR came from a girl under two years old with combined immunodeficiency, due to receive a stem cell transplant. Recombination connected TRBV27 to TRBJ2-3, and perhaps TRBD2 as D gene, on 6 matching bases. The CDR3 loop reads CFPSLAEADTDTQYF. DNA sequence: TGTTTCCCCTCGTTAGCGGAGGCGGACACAGATACGCAGTATTTT.